These 25 T cell receptor beta chains originate from one sample sequenced in a study of cytomegalovirus exposure and HLA in healthy donors (dated by TCRdb to the late 2010s). Receptor amplification or capture employed the immunoSEQ multiplex PCR assay. The multiplex PCR relied on a mix of 60 forward primers for TCR Vbeta segments and 13 reverse primers for TCR Jbeta segments. The source is immuneACCESS, and TCRdb retained only in-frame sequences with V and J called. Part of the clones is not carried over; for the studies checked, unresolved V genes explain less than half of this, and the remainder is unexplained. Recorded for this sample are some 90,000 clones; less than 80% of them occurred a single time. The ten largest clones capture 5.9% of the sample. Input material: PBMCs. These receptors originate from a boy between 10 and 17 years old in good health and CMV-seropositive.

The chain has TRBV19 and TRBJ1-2, with D perhaps matching TRBD1 (6 bases). Trimming removed 1 base at V and 5 bases at J, with 20 bases between. This CDR3 has 17 amino acids. The V gene's germline CDR1 is LNHDA and CDR2 SQIVND (reference sequence). The CDR3 DNA reads as TGTGCCAGTAGTATAGGAGAGACAGGAGCACCGATATATGGCTACACCTTC. This gives the protein CASSIGETGAPIYGYTF.

The chain has TRBV6-6 and TRBJ2-2; TRBD1 aligns across 7 bases. CDR1 is MNHNY and CDR2 is SVGAGI in the germline V gene (reference sequence). The CDR3 has 15 residues. The V segment lost 8 bases and the J segment 0 bases; nucleotides outside the gene matches: 6. As DNA, the CDR3 is TGTGCCAGCTCCTCCAGGGGGTCGAACACCGGGGAGCTGTTTTTT. This encodes CASSSRGSNTGELFF.

The chain combines TRBV29-1 with TRBJ2-7; D not resolved. Deletions cut 4 bases from V and 5 bases from J, with 15 bases between. Germline CDR1 and CDR2: SQVTM and ANQGSEA. The length of the CDR3 is 13 residues. The CDR3 is CSVVRQQLNEQYF. CDR3 nucleotide sequence: TGCAGCGTTGTGCGACAACAGCTAAACGAGCAGTACTTC.

V is TRBV25-1 and J is TRBJ1-1, with 8 nucleotides matching TRBD1. Losses at the gene ends were 2 bases for V and 3 bases for J; bases not matched to a gene: 5. Germline V gene sequence: CDR1 MGHDK, CDR2 SYGVNS. CDR3 length: 15 amino acids. The chain's CDR3 is CASSEPQGGDTEAFF. The DNA of the CDR3 is TGTGCCAGCAGTGAACCACAGGGGGGAGACACTGAAGCTTTCTTT.

The chain uses TRBV11-3 and TRBJ1-1; D remains ambiguous. The V gene's germline CDR1 is SGHNT and CDR2 YENEEA. The V gene lost 5 bases and the J gene lost 4 bases, with 8 bases spanning the gap. The CDR3 has 12 residues. The CDR3 bases are TGTGCCAGCAGCCGGGGAGGCACTGAAGCTTTCTTT. Its protein product is CASSRGGTEAFF.

The chain employs TRBV19 and TRBJ1-1; no definite D call. This CDR3 spans 14 amino acids. The V gene lost 7 bases and the J gene lost 2 bases, with 14 bases spanning the gap. CDR1 and CDR2 from the germline V gene are LNHDA and SQIVND (reference sequence). The CDR3 region is CASTPYSLNTEAFF. Here the CDR3 DNA reads TGTGCCAGTACCCCTTACAGCCTAAACACTGAAGCTTTCTTT.

The chain employs TRBV27 and TRBJ2-7; 7 bases match TRBD1. CDR1 and CDR2 (germline): MNHEY, SMNVEV (reference sequence). This CDR3 contains 15 residues. The V and J ends lost 5 bases and 2 bases, in that order; junction bases with no gene match: 9. CDR3 nucleotides: TGTGCCAGCAGTATCCGGGACAGAGGTCCCTACGAGCAGTACTTC. This translates into CASSIRDRGPYEQYF.

This chain uses TRBV6-1 with TRBJ1-4; TRBD1 matches 7 bases. Germline loops: CDR1 MNHNS, CDR2 SASEGT. The V gene end was trimmed by 2 bases and the J gene end by 7 bases; junction bases not matched to a gene: 7. The CDR3 spans 15 residues. The CDR3 protein is CASSETGDMVEKLFF. The CDR3 DNA is TGTGCCAGCAGTGAAACAGGGGATATGGTTGAAAAACTGTTTTTT.

The chain carries TRBV10-2 and TRBJ2-1, with a tentative D call TRBD1 (5 bases). The germline CDR1 and CDR2 sequences are WSHSY and SAAADI. This CDR3 contains 14 residues. V was cut by 4 bases and J by 4 bases, with 11 bases left in between. The CDR3 DNA is TGCGCCAGCAGTGGGGCAGGGATTTACAATGAGCAGTTCTTC. As protein: CASSGAGIYNEQFF.

V gene TRBV11-2 combines with J gene TRBJ1-1; D gene ambiguous. V shed 5 bases and J shed 4 bases, with 14 bases lying between them. This CDR3 has 14 amino acids. Germline-derived CDR1 and CDR2 are SGHAT and FQNNGV. The CDR3 region is CASSPSAGFTEAFF. CDR3 DNA: TGTGCCAGCAGCCCGTCAGCGGGGTTCACTGAAGCTTTCTTT.

The chain combines TRBV2 with TRBJ1-1; D gene unclear. The CDR3 extends over 15 amino acids. CDR1 is SNHLY, CDR2 FYNNEI, per germline. V was shortened by 3 bases and J by 4 bases, with 15 bases between the two germline ends. The CDR3 DNA sequence: TGTGCCAGCAGTGATTGGGTTTCGGGGAGCACTGAAGCTTTCTTT. This encodes CASSDWVSGSTEAFF.

This clone was counted a few times. This sequence joins TRBV5-1 and TRBJ1-2, with 11 bases lining up with TRBD1. The V gene end was trimmed by 6 bases and the J gene end by 4 bases; junction bases not matched to a gene: 11. The CDR3 covers 16 residues. CDR1 is SGHRS, CDR2 YFSETQ, per germline. This CDR3 reads CASTPGQGGFGYGYTF. The CDR3 DNA follows: TGCGCCAGCACCCCGGGACAGGGGGGCTTCGGCTATGGCTACACCTTC.

The chain uses TRBV5-1 and TRBJ2-5; 11 bases are a match to TRBD2. The CDR3 is made up of 19 amino acids. From germline, CDR1 is SGHRS and CDR2 YFSETQ. V was pared by 0 bases and J by 5 bases, with 15 bases of the junction left unmatched. CDR3 amino acids: CASSLDLWKLAGVAETQYF. The DNA of the CDR3 is TGCGCCAGCAGCTTGGATCTCTGGAAACTAGCGGGAGTAGCGGAGACCCAGTACTTC. Filled out from reference TRBV5-1 and TRBJ2-5, the complete variable domain reads KAGVTQTPRYLIKTRGQQVTLSCSPISGHRSVSWYQQTPGQGLQFLFEYFSETQRNKGNFPGRFSGRQFSNSRSEMNVSTLELGDSALYLCASSLDLWKLAGVAETQYFGPGTRLLVL.

This chain joins TRBV5-1 and TRBJ1-1; TRBD1 is a possible D gene (6 bases). Trimming took off 1 base at V and 1 base at J, with 17 bases between the two ends. Germline loops: CDR1 SGHRS, CDR2 YFSETQ. The CDR3 length is 17 residues. CDR3 residues: CASSLFGDSTGNTEAFF. The CDR3 nucleotides are TGCGCCAGCAGCTTGTTCGGAGACTCGACAGGGAACACTGAAGCTTTCTTT.

This chain links TRBV6-1 with TRBJ2-1, with 12 bases lining up with TRBD2. Germline-derived CDR1 and CDR2 are MNHNS and SASEGT. The length of the CDR3 is 15 residues. Germline trimming cut 2 bases from V and 8 bases from J; bases unmatched to any gene: 4. This CDR3 reads CASSESSGRVHEQFF. In DNA, the CDR3 is TGTGCCAGCAGTGAATCTAGCGGGAGGGTTCATGAGCAGTTCTTC.

Note on this clone: One end of the junction varies from germline; a read error may be responsible. CDR3 sequence (DNA): TGTGCCAGCAGCCGAACGGGCGACAGGGATTCACCCCTCAACTTT. Translated, it gives CASSRTGDRDSPLNF. This chain joins TRBV6-6 and TRBJ1-6, with 7 bases lining up with TRBD1. Germline V CDR1 and CDR2: MNHNY, SVGAGI (reference sequence). This CDR3 comprises 15 residues.

The genes are TRBV5-4 and TRBJ1-1; maybe TRBD1 (5 bases). The V gene lost 0 bases and the J gene lost 8 bases, with 17 bases spanning the gap. Germline lookup yields CDR1 SGHNT and CDR2 YYREEE (reference sequence). The CDR3 spans 15 residues. DNA for the CDR3: TGTGCCAGCAGCTTGGCCTTTTCAGGGCTCACCGAAGCTTTCTTT. It encodes CASSLAFSGLTEAFF.

V and J are TRBV11-1 and TRBJ2-3, with TRBD1 matching over 7 bases. Germline-derived CDR1 and CDR2 are SGHAT and FQDESV (reference sequence). V lost 5 bases and J lost 1; bases outside the gene matches: 9. The CDR3 has 16 residues. The CDR3 region is CASSPGTAFRTDTQYF. The CDR3 DNA follows: TGTGCCAGCAGCCCGGGGACAGCTTTCCGCACAGATACGCAGTATTTT.

The V call is TRBV7-2, the J call TRBJ2-6; D uncertain. Trimming removed 3 bases at V and 2 bases at J, with 17 bases between. Germline lookup yields CDR1 SGHTA and CDR2 FQGNSA. This CDR3 has 18 amino acids. CDR3 sequence: CASSFRGEMYAGANVLTF. In DNA form, the CDR3 reads TGTGCCAGCAGCTTTAGAGGTGAGATGTACGCTGGGGCCAACGTCCTGACTTTC.

This clone was seen more than once but under ten times. The chain is built from TRBV28 and TRBJ2-2, with D possibly TRBD1 on 6 matching bases. The germline gives CDR1 MDHEN, CDR2 SYDVKM. Trimming took 7 bases from V and 1 from J, leaving 13 bases between them. CDR3 size: 15 residues. The CDR3 spells CASTSGQLNTGELFF. DNA for the CDR3: TGTGCCAGCACCTCGGGACAATTGAACACCGGGGAGCTGTTTTTT.

The chain carries TRBV2 and TRBJ2-3; perhaps TRBD2 as D (5 bases). CDR3 length: 16 amino acids. Trimming pared 7 bases from V and 4 bases from J, leaving 21 bases between. Germline loops: CDR1 SNHLY, CDR2 FYNNEI. CDR3 sequence (DNA): TGTGCCAGCACTCTCCCCGGGGTTGGAAGTGCAGATACGCAGTATTTT. This gives the protein CASTLPGVGSADTQYF.

The chain employs TRBV7-9 and TRBJ2-7; D may be TRBD1 (5 bases). Germline CDR1 and CDR2: SEHNR and FQNEAQ (reference sequence). V dropped 10 bases and J dropped 2 bases, with 12 bases sitting between them. The CDR3 totals 12 residues. CDR3 nucleotide sequence: TGTGCCACGCAGGGAATCACCTACGAGCAGTACTTC. It encodes CATQGITYEQYF.

The V and J genes are TRBV25-1 and TRBJ2-1; 10 bases are a match to TRBD2. This CDR3 has 14 residues. Looked up from germline, CDR1 is MGHDK and CDR2 is SYGVNS. Trimming cost V 5 bases and J 7 bases; bases outside gene matches: 5. The CDR3 spells CASSHSGGLNEQFF. The DNA of the CDR3 is TGTGCCAGCAGTCATAGCGGGGGGTTGAATGAGCAGTTCTTC.

The chain is built from TRBV19 and TRBJ2-1; weak D call: TRBD1 (6 bases). The ends were cut back, 9 bases at V and 4 bases at J, with 13 bases in the middle. The germline CDR1 and CDR2 sequences are LNHDA and SQIVND (reference sequence). The CDR3 is 13 amino acids. The CDR3 nucleotides read TGTGCCAGCCACAGGGCCGGATACAATGAGCAGTTCTTC. As protein: CASHRAGYNEQFF.

The genes are TRBV9 and TRBJ1-1; D might be TRBD1 (5 bases). V lost 0 bases to trimming and J lost 1 base, with 10 bases between them. This CDR3 region has 15 residues. Germline V gene lookup returns CDR1 SGDLS and CDR2 YYNGEE. Written as DNA, the CDR3 is TGTGCCAGCAGCGTAGTGGGGGAGGGGAACACTGAAGCTTTCTTT. Protein product: CASSVVGEGNTEAFF.